This T cell receptor beta chain was identified during a study of blood T cell repertoires in COVID-19. Across the whole study: PBMCs, B-cell-depleted T cells, or T cells were the source of the cDNA or gDNA that made up the material.

This clone was observed a handful of times. Clones were sequenced by immunoSEQ multiplex PCR, and TCRdb holds only the in-frame ones, with some missing. The sample contains 50,000 or so clones, 82% of which appear only once. The germline V gene encodes CDR1 PRHDT and CDR2 FYEKMQ (reference sequence). The CDR3 is made up of 15 amino acids. Trimming stripped 5 bases from V and 2 bases from J, with 15 bases between. The gene calls are TRBV13 and TRBJ2-5, with D maybe TRBD1 (6 bases). This sequence was found in an elderly man with COVID-19, enrolled during active disease. Specimen: peripheral blood. The CDR3 here is CASSLTGGGQETQYF. CDR3 nucleotides: TGTGCCAGCAGCCTGACAGGAGGCGGGCAAGAGACCCAGTACTTC. The full variable domain, its missing parts supplied by reference TRBV13 and TRBJ2-5, is AAGVIQSPRHLIKEKRETATLKCYPIPRHDTVYWYQQGPGQDPQFLISFYEKMQSDKGSIPDRFSAQQFSDYHSELNMSSLELGDSALYFCASSLTGGGQETQYFGPGTRLLVL.